The source of this TCR beta chain is a study of blood T cell repertoires in COVID-19. Patients at the Seattle site were enrolled during active infection and followed longitudinally. CDR1 and CDR2 from the germline V gene are SNHLY and FYNNEI. The germline V and J ends were trimmed by 6 bases and 4 bases, with 9 bases remaining between them. The CDR3 contains 12 residues. TCRdb's copy holds only in-frame clones and misses some; the assay was immunoSEQ multiplex PCR. The sample records fewer than 300,000 clones, about nine tenths being singletons. This sequence originates from a woman younger than 45 with COVID-19, enrolled during active disease. The sample taken for sequencing was peripheral blood. The chain joins TRBV2 to TRBJ1-1; a possible D gene is TRBD1 (6 bases). The CDR3 region has the DNA TGTGCCAGCAGCACAGGGACCACTGAAGCTTTCTTT. The encoded protein is CASSTGTTEAFF.